The source of this TCR beta chain is a study of CD8 T cells in ankylosing spondylitis. Study-wide points: The clones that were linked to disease were reported to be significantly enriched in matched synovial fluid samples from ankylosing spondylitis patients.

Molecular-barcoded quantitative 5'-RACE produced these TCR beta libraries. TCRdb re-called the 5' RACE reads with MiXCR, one entry per CDR3 protein. The sample comprises approximately 210,000 distinct CDR3 sequences, 10% to 15% of which are singletons, and 16% rests with the top ten. Details on this clonotype: Its antigen is currently unknown.

CDR1 and CDR2 (germline): LNHDA, SQIVND (reference sequence). The V and J ends lost 6 bases and 3 bases respectively, with 8 bases between them. This CDR3 is 13 amino acids long. Sequencing input: blood, either unsorted or a sorted T cell fraction (not recorded which). This sequence originates from a male donor with ankylosing spondylitis or in good health (not recorded which). The chain is built from TRBV19 and TRBJ2-2; D unclear. The CDR3 sequence is CASRTGYTGELFF. Here the CDR3 DNA reads TGTGCCAGTAGAACGGGCTACACCGGGGAGCTGTTTTTT.